Listed below are T cell receptor beta chains from one sample, sequenced in a study of T cell responses to AZD1222 COVID-19 vaccine. Sequencing used immunoSEQ multiplex PCR; TCRdb keeps in-frame clones, though not all of them. The sample yields more than 95,000 clones, approximately 92% seen once. The sample consisted of peripheral blood, taken on day 0 of AZD1222 vaccination. The receptors stem from an adult in good health. CDR3s include the opening cysteine and the closing phenylalanine or tryptophan. The order of the fields is D gene, V gene, clone size, J gene, CDR3 protein, CDR3 DNA. The D gene is left open where the match is weak. Expanded clones get a size class; other rows say once, few or many, or leave the size out.

d_gene: NA
v_gene: TRBV5-1
abundance: NA
j_gene: TRBJ1-3
CDR3aa: CASSLGTAGTGNTIYF
CDR3nt: TGCGCCAGCAGCTTGGGGACAGCGGGAACTGGAAACACCATATATTTT

d_gene: NA
v_gene: TRBV11-3
abundance: NA
j_gene: TRBJ1-1
CDR3aa: CASSLDQGTAFF
CDR3nt: TGTGCCAGCAGCTTAGATCAGGGAACCGCTTTCTTT

d_gene: NA
v_gene: TRBV11-2
abundance: NA
j_gene: TRBJ1-2
CDR3aa: CASGGVRSGFGYTF
CDR3nt: TGTGCCAGCGGGGGGGTGCGATCCGGCTTTGGCTACACCTTC

d_gene: NA
v_gene: TRBV6-2/TRBV6-3
abundance: NA
j_gene: TRBJ1-5
CDR3aa: CASSYWSNQPQHF
CDR3nt: TGTGCCAGCAGTTACTGGAGCAATCAGCCCCAGCATTTT

d_gene: NA
v_gene: TRBV5-3
abundance: NA
j_gene: TRBJ2-2
CDR3aa: CARSLAPRHRGAVF
CDR3nt: TGTGCCAGAAGCTTGGCCCCACGTCACCGGGGAGCTGTTTTT

d_gene: NA
v_gene: TRBV7-2
abundance: NA
j_gene: TRBJ2-3
CDR3aa: CASSGIYTDTQYF
CDR3nt: TGTGCCAGCAGCGGTATTTACACAGATACGCAGTATTTT

d_gene: NA
v_gene: TRBV24-1
abundance: NA
j_gene: TRBJ1-5
CDR3aa: CATSAGRGIKHF
CDR3nt: TGTGCCACCAGTGCGGGGAGGGGAATCAAGCATTTT

d_gene: TRBD1
v_gene: TRBV18
abundance: NA
j_gene: TRBJ2-7
CDR3aa: CASSRLTGDLYEQYF
CDR3nt: TGTGCCAGCTCACGACTGACAGGGGATCTTTACGAGCAGTACTTC

d_gene: TRBD1
v_gene: TRBV27
abundance: NA
j_gene: TRBJ1-5
CDR3aa: CASSFRQGYQPQHF
CDR3nt: TGTGCCAGCAGTTTTCGACAGGGGTATCAGCCCCAGCATTTT

d_gene: NA
v_gene: TRBV5-1
abundance: once
j_gene: TRBJ1-4
CDR3aa: CASSLAWGRSNEKLFF
CDR3nt: TGCGCCAGCAGCTTGGCCTGGGGCAGATCTAATGAAAAACTGTTTTTT

d_gene: TRBD1
v_gene: TRBV6-6
abundance: NA
j_gene: TRBJ2-7
CDR3aa: CASNWGQGAREQYF
CDR3nt: TGTGCCAGCAATTGGGGACAGGGGGCGCGAGAGCAGTACTTC

d_gene: TRBD1
v_gene: TRBV12-5
abundance: NA
j_gene: TRBJ1-5
CDR3aa: CASGLVRGPEGQGFNQPQHF
CDR3nt: TGTGCTAGTGGTTTGGTAAGGGGACCCGAGGGACAGGGGTTTAATCAGCCCCAGCATTTT

d_gene: NA
v_gene: TRBV28
abundance: NA
j_gene: TRBJ1-5
CDR3aa: CASKKSGSNQPQHF
CDR3nt: TGTGCCAGCAAGAAGTCGGGCAGCAATCAGCCCCAGCATTTT

d_gene: NA
v_gene: TRBV19
abundance: once
j_gene: TRBJ1-1
CDR3aa: CASSILGLDTEAFF
CDR3nt: TGTGCCAGTAGTATTTTGGGTTTGGACACTGAAGCTTTCTTT

d_gene: NA
v_gene: TRBV6-5
abundance: once
j_gene: TRBJ1-1
CDR3aa: CASNLLAGLNTEAFF
CDR3nt: TGTGCCAGTAATCTCCTGGCCGGGTTGAACACTGAAGCTTTCTTT

d_gene: NA
v_gene: TRBV4-1
abundance: once
j_gene: TRBJ1-5
CDR3aa: CASSPTLGLNQPQHF
CDR3nt: TGCGCCAGCAGCCCCACCTTAGGGCTCAATCAGCCCCAGCATTTT

d_gene: NA
v_gene: TRBV6-4
abundance: NA
j_gene: TRBJ1-6
CDR3aa: CASSDAPGASPLHF
CDR3nt: TGTGCCAGCAGTGATGCTCCAGGGGCTTCACCCCTCCACTTT

d_gene: NA
v_gene: TRBV5-1
abundance: NA
j_gene: TRBJ1-3
CDR3aa: CASSLVPGDLSGNTIYF
CDR3nt: TGCGCCAGCAGCTTGGTTCCAGGGGACCTCTCTGGAAACACCATATATTTT

d_gene: TRBD1
v_gene: TRBV10-3
abundance: few
j_gene: TRBJ1-1
CDR3aa: CAISYTGAKNTEAFF
CDR3nt: TGTGCCATCAGTTACACAGGGGCTAAGAACACTGAAGCTTTCTTT

d_gene: TRBD1
v_gene: TRBV19
abundance: once
j_gene: TRBJ1-1
CDR3aa: CASSYSGTGSTEAFF
CDR3nt: TGTGCCAGTAGTTACTCCGGGACAGGGAGCACTGAAGCTTTCTTT

d_gene: TRBD1
v_gene: TRBV6-1
abundance: NA
j_gene: TRBJ1-2
CDR3aa: CASSEATGTAYGYTF
CDR3nt: TGTGCCAGCAGTGAAGCAACCGGGACAGCATATGGCTACACCTTC

d_gene: NA
v_gene: TRBV6-5
abundance: NA
j_gene: TRBJ1-1
CDR3aa: CASSQPRGAEAFF
CDR3nt: TGTGCCAGCAGTCAACCACGGGGAGCTGAAGCTTTCTTT